Shown below are 18 T cell receptor beta chains from a single sample sequenced in a study of T cell responses to AZD1222 COVID-19 vaccine. Sequencing used immunoSEQ multiplex PCR; TCRdb keeps in-frame clones, though not all of them. The sample yields over 40,000 clones, 70% to 85% seen once. The material sequenced was peripheral blood, taken on day 0 of AZD1222 vaccination. Every receptor here comes from an adult in good health.

The chain uses TRBV6-5 and TRBJ1-2; D call uncertain. CDR3 length equals 11 residues. Germline V lookup: CDR1 MNHEY, CDR2 SVGAGI. Between the trimmed V and J ends, which lost 2 bases and 5 bases, there was a span of 3 bases. CDR3 in DNA: TGTGCCAGCAGTTACAGGTATGGCTACACCTTC. Protein product: CASSYRYGYTF.

The chain recombines TRBV12-5 with TRBJ2-3; no clear D. Germline V gene lookup returns CDR1 LGHNT and CDR2 FRNRAP. Trimming shortened V by 1 base and J by 5 bases, and 7 bases separated the two germline ends. The CDR3 runs 13 residues. CDR3: CASGLDPRDTQYF. As DNA, the CDR3 is TGTGCTAGTGGTTTGGACCCCCGAGATACGCAGTATTTT.

This clone was seen once. This sequence joins TRBV29-1 and TRBJ1-2; tentatively, D is TRBD1 (5 bases). Germline V CDR1 and CDR2: SQVTM, ANQGSEA. The CDR3 loop spans 12 amino acids. The V and J ends lost 5 bases and 6 bases respectively, with 13 bases between them. This CDR3 reads CSVKAGSNGYTF. For the CDR3, the DNA is TGCAGCGTTAAGGCAGGGAGTAATGGCTACACCTTC.

This sequence joins TRBV6-5 and TRBJ1-2; D might be TRBD1 (5 bases). Germline V CDR1 and CDR2: MNHEY, SVGAGI. V lost 7 bases and J lost 4, with 13 bases in between. The CDR3 contains 13 residues. The CDR3 nucleotides read TGTGCCAGCACCTCCCGGGACCGCTATGGCTACACCTTC. Amino acid sequence: CASTSRDRYGYTF.

J is TRBJ1-5 and V is TRBV7-9; a weak D match, TRBD1 (5 bases). CDR1 is SEHNR, CDR2 FQNEAQ, per germline (reference sequence). Trimming shortened V by 1 base and J by 7 bases, and 8 bases separated the two germline ends. This CDR3 region has 13 residues. In nucleotides, the CDR3 is TGTGCCAGCAGCTTAGGGGGCGACCAGCCCCAGCATTTT. The encoded protein is CASSLGGDQPQHF.

The V gene is TRBV30, the J gene TRBJ2-7, with D possibly being TRBD1 (5 bases). CDR3 size: 13 residues. The V end lost 2 bases, the J end lost 2 bases, and 10 bases lay between the germline ends. Germline values: CDR1 GTSNPN, CDR2 SVGIG (reference sequence). The CDR3 loop is CAWSLKGTYEQYF. The DNA for the CDR3 is TGTGCCTGGAGTTTAAAGGGGACCTACGAGCAGTACTTC. The variable domain in full, with the rest retrieved from reference TRBV30 and TRBJ2-7, is SQTIHQWPATLVQPVGSPLSLECTVEGTSNPNLYWYRQAAGRGLQLLFYSVGIGQISSEVPQNLSASRPQDRQFILSSKKLLLSDSGFYLCAWSLKGTYEQYFGPGTRLTVT.

This chain connects TRBV5-4 to TRBJ2-1, with 11 bases that match TRBD2. V dropped 5 bases and J dropped 7; count of bases not matched to a gene: 14. Germline CDR1 SGHNT, CDR2 YYREEE (reference sequence). This CDR3 is built from 17 residues. For the CDR3, the DNA is TGTGCCAGCAGTCGGGGGACTAGCGGTTTTGAGGGGAATGAGCAGTTCTTC. This translates into CASSRGTSGFEGNEQFF.

The chain recombines TRBV2 with TRBJ2-3, with 9 bases fitting TRBD1. Germline assignment: CDR1 SNHLY and CDR2 FYNNEI. V shed 6 bases, J shed 2 bases, and the junction held 9 bases outside the gene matches. CDR3 length: 16 residues. The CDR3 DNA sequence: TGTGCCAGCAGAGGGGACAGGGAGTTGTTCACAGATACGCAGTATTTT. Residues: CASRGDRELFTDTQYF.

This clone has only a few counts. The genes are TRBV19 and TRBJ2-7; no definite D call. The CDR3 extends over 15 amino acids. Germline CDR1 reads LNHDA; CDR2 reads SQIVND (reference sequence). V lost 1 base and J lost 2, with 12 bases in between. The CDR3, as DNA: TGTGCCAGTAGTATAGCGCTAGGTTCCCCCTACGAGCAGTACTTC. It encodes CASSIALGSPYEQYF. Variable domain in full (rest from reference TRBV19 and TRBJ2-7): DGGITQSPKYLFRKEGQNVTLSCEQNLNHDAMYWYRQDPGQGLRLIYYSQIVNDFQKGDIAEGYSVSREKKESFPLTVTSAQKNPTAFYLCASSIALGSPYEQYFGPGTRLTVT.

The V gene is TRBV19, the J gene TRBJ1-1; 11 bases map to TRBD1. J was trimmed by 7 bases and V by 5 bases; bases with no gene match: 6. This CDR3 contains 14 residues. Germline CDR1 and CDR2: LNHDA and SQIVND (reference sequence). CDR3 bases: TGTGCCAGTAGTGGGACAGGGGGAGGCGGTGAAGCTTTCTTT. It encodes CASSGTGGGGEAFF.

J is TRBJ1-4 and V is TRBV5-1; D gene uncertain. Trimming left V 0 bases short and J 0 bases short, with 9 bases between. From germline, CDR1 is SGHRS and CDR2 YFSETQ. The CDR3 is 16 residues long. CDR3 nucleotide sequence: TGCGCCAGCAGCTTGGATGGACGGTCAACTAATGAAAAACTGTTTTTT. It codes for CASSLDGRSTNEKLFF.

CDR3 nucleotide sequence: TGTGCCAGCAAGTCTTCCTACGAGCAGTACTTC. Its protein product is CASKSSYEQYF. The chain links TRBV12-3 or TRBV12-4 to TRBJ2-7; D gene unclear. The CDR3 has 11 residues. The V gene lost 7 bases and the J gene lost 1 base, with 5 bases spanning the gap.

The V call is TRBV6-5, the J call TRBJ1-4; 8 bases line up with TRBD1. The CDR3 is 15 residues long. Germline CDR1 reads MNHEY; CDR2 reads SVGAGI. V was clipped by 5 bases and J by 7 bases; unmatched bases: 9. The CDR3 here is CASSRHRGKSEKLFF. The CDR3 nucleotides are TGTGCCAGCAGTCGCCACAGGGGGAAATCTGAAAAACTGTTTTTT.

This chain uses TRBV15 with TRBJ2-5, with 9 bases that match TRBD1. The CDR3 sequence is 16 residues long. Germline V lookup: CDR1 LNHNV, CDR2 YYDKDF (reference sequence). Trimming removed 5 bases from V and 9 bases from J; junction bases left unmatched: 16. The chain's CDR3 is CATSPYSVGQGPSQYF. CDR3 in DNA: TGTGCCACCAGCCCCTATAGTGTGGGACAGGGACCATCCCAGTACTTC.

The J gene is TRBJ2-2, the V gene TRBV10-2; 8 positions match TRBD2. V lost 6 bases, J lost 0 bases, and 15 bases stayed unmatched. CDR1 is WSHSY and CDR2 is SAAADI in the germline V gene. CDR3 length equals 19 residues. The DNA for the CDR3 is TGCGCCAGCAGGGGGGCGGGATACGGGAGGGCCCCGAACACCGGGGAGCTGTTTTTT. Protein product: CASRGAGYGRAPNTGELFF.

V and J are TRBV7-9 and TRBJ1-2, with TRBD1 as a possible D gene (6 bases). The germline V gene encodes CDR1 SEHNR and CDR2 FQNEAQ (reference sequence). V was trimmed by 2 bases and J by 5 bases, leaving 9 bases between them. CDR3 length: 13 residues. The CDR3: CASSLPGQYGYTF. CDR3 coding DNA: TGTGCCAGCAGCTTACCAGGACAGTATGGCTACACCTTC.

This clone was observed once. Relative to the germline gene, one junction end is altered; a read error may explain this. The genes are TRBV6-9 and TRBJ2-7; D unresolved. The CDR3 runs 8 residues. Germline values: CDR1 MNHGY, CDR2 SVAAGI. CDR3 bases: TGCCCGACCCCCGAGCAGTACTTC. It yields the protein CPTPEQYF.

The V and J genes are TRBV2 and TRBJ1-2; 7 bases are a match to TRBD1. CDR3 size: 15 residues. From germline, CDR1 is SNHLY and CDR2 FYNNEI. Losses at the gene ends were 3 bases for V and 1 base for J; bases not matched to a gene: 5. CDR3 region: CASSDRTGGNYGYTF. The CDR3 DNA reads as TGTGCCAGCAGTGATAGGACAGGAGGTAACTATGGCTACACCTTC. Combining the CDR3 with reference TRBV2 and TRBJ1-2 gives the whole variable domain EPEVTQTPSHQVTQMGQEVILRCVPISNHLYFYWYRQILGQKVEFLVSFYNNEISEKSEIFDDQFSVERPDGSNFTLKIRSTKLEDSAMYFCASSDRTGGNYGYTFGSGTRLTVV.